This T cell receptor (beta chain) was identified during a study of cytomegalovirus exposure and HLA in healthy donors. Study-level results: In the analysis, some V segments, TRBV6-2 and TRBV6-3 included, were excluded as indistinguishable. Later on, an analysis tied 15,000 to 20,000 TCR beta sequences to HLA alleles at 0.05 false discovery rate.

The PCR had 60 Vbeta and 13 Jbeta primers. Repertoires were generated with immunoSEQ multiplex PCR, while TCRdb's copy carries only in-frame clones and drops some. In all, the sample yields more than 200,000 clones. Regarding this clone: The antigen is unknown.

The CDR3 spans 14 residues. The germline CDR1 and CDR2 sequences are SGHNT and YYREEE (reference sequence). The ends were cut back, 5 bases at V and 6 bases at J, with 17 bases in the middle. This TCR came from a woman in her 30s in good health and CMV-seropositive. The sample taken for sequencing was PBMCs. The J gene is TRBJ1-2, the V gene TRBV5-4; D may be TRBD1 (6 bases). The CDR3 DNA reads as TGTGCCAGCAGTCCCGACTATACAGGGAATGGCTACACCTTC. Amino acid sequence: CASSPDYTGNGYTF.